The 4 T cell receptor beta chains in this list originate from one sample, sequenced in a study of tumor and adjacent non-tumor tissue in lung cancer. This sample's RNA came from whole unsorted tissue. Distant lung tissue was collected more than 3 cm away from the tumor edge. A modified ARM-PCR protocol with three rounds of nested PCR amplified TCRbeta. MiXCR, applied by TCRdb to the multiplex PCR reads, yields one record per CDR3 protein. The data hold roughly 49,000 distinct CDR3 sequences, with around two thirds observed a single time. The sequencing sample was made of distant non-tumor lung tissue. Every receptor here comes from a woman aged 55 to 70 with non-small cell lung cancer.

To note about this clonotype: A read error is likely, as this CDR3 ends without the conserved phenylalanine or tryptophan. The chain is built from TRBV4-1 and TRBJ1-1; 11 positions agree with TRBD1. CDR3 length: 15 amino acids. Germline-derived CDR1 and CDR2 are MGHRA and YSYEKL. CDR3 nucleotides: TGCGCTGGCAGCCAAGGACAGGGGGCGAAGGCTGGAGCTTTCCTT. Translated: CAGSQGQGAKAGAFL.

Concerning this clonotype itself: Mismatch with germline at one junction end may stem from a read error. The V and J genes are TRBV4-3 and TRBJ2-2, with D maybe TRBD2 (5 bases). Germline lookup yields CDR1 LGHNA and CDR2 YSLEER. This CDR3 is 16 amino acids long. CDR3 sequence: CASSQDWKEITGELSF. In nucleotides, the CDR3 is TGCGCCAGCAGCCAAGATTGGAAGGAAATCACCGGGGAGCTGTCTTTT.

J is TRBJ2-1 and V is TRBV11-2, with D perhaps TRBD2 (8 bases). CDR1 is SGHAT and CDR2 is FQNNGV in the germline V gene. The CDR3 is 16 amino acids. The ends were cut back, 5 bases at V and 6 bases at J, with 20 bases in the middle. CDR3 residues: CASSTHRGLESNEQFF. The DNA for the CDR3 is TGTGCCAGCAGCACTCACAGGGGACTAGAGAGCAATGAGCAGTTCTTC.

The gene calls are TRBV7-2 and TRBJ2-3; no firm D call. The CDR3 runs to 16 residues. The V gene's germline CDR1 is SGHTA and CDR2 FQGNSA. V lost 6 bases and J 2 bases, leaving 18 bases between the germline ends. CDR3 sequence reads: CASRSTLMIVTDTQYF. The CDR3 DNA reads as TGTGCCAGCAGATCAACGCTAATGATTGTCACAGATACGCAGTATTTT.